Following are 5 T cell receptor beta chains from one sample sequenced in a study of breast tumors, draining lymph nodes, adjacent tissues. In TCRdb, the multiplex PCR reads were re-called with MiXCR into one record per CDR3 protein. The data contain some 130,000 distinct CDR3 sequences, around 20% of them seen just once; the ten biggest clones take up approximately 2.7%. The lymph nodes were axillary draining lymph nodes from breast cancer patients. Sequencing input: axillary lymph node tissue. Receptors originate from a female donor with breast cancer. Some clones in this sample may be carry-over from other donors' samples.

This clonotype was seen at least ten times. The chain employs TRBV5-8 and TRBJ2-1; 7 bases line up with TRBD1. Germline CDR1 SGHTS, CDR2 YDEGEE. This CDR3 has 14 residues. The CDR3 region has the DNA TGTGCGACAACAAGGACAGGATTATACAATGAGCAGTTCTTC. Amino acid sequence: CATTRTGLYNEQFF.

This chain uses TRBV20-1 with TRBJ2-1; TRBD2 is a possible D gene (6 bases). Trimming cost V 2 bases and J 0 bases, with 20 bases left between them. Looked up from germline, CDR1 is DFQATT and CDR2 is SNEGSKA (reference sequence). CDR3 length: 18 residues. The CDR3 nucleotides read TGCAGTGCTAGAAACATACTAGCAGCTGAAAGCTCCTACAATGAGCAGTTCTTC. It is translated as CSARNILAAESSYNEQFF.

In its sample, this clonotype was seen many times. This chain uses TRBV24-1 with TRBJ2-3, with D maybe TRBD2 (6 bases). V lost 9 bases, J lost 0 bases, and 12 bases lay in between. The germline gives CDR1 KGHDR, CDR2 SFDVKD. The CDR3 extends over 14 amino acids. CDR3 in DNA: TGTGCCACCCGAGGAGGGCTCAGCACAGATACGCAGTATTTT. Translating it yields CATRGGLSTDTQYF.

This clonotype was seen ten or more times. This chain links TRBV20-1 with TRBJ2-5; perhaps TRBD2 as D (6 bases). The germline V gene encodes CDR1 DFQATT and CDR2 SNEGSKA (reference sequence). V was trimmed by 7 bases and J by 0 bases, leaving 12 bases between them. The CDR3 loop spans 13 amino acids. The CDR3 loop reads CSVRRGNQETQYF. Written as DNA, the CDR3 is TGCAGTGTCAGGCGGGGAAACCAAGAGACCCAGTACTTC.

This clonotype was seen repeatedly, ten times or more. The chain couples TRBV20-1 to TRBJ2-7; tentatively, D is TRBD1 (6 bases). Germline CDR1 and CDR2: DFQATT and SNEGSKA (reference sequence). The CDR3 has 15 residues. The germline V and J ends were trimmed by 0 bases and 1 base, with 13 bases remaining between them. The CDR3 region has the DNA TGCAGTGCTAGAGAAAACAGGGATCATTCCTACGAGCAGTACTTC. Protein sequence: CSARENRDHSYEQYF.